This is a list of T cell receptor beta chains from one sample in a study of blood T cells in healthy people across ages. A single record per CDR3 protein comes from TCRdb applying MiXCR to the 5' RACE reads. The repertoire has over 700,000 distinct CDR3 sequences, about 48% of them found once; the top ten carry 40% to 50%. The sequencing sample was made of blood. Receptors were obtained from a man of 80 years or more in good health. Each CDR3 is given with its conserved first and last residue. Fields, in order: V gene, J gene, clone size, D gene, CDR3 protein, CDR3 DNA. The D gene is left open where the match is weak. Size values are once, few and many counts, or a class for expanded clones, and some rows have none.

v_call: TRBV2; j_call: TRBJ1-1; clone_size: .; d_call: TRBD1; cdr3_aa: CASSVQGAFTEAFF; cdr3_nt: TGTGCCAGCAGTGTACAGGGGGCATTCACTGAAGCTTTCTTT
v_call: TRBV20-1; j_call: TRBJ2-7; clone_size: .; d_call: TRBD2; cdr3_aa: CSAPTSGRKREQYF; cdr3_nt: TGCAGTGCTCCTACTAGCGGGAGGAAACGCGAGCAGTACTTC
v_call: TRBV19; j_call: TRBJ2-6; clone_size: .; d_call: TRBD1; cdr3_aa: CASSRGQGGANVLTF; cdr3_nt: TGTGCCAGTAGTAGGGGACAGGGCGGGGCCAACGTCCTGACTTTC
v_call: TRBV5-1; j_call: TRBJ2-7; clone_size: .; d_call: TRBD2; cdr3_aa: CASSLDGSAGAEQYF; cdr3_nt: TGCGCCAGCAGCTTGGATGGGTCGGCGGGAGCGGAGCAGTACTTC
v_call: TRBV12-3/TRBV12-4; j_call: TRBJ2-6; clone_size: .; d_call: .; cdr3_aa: CASSLSPGSGANVLTF; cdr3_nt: TGTGCCAGCAGTTTGAGCCCGGGTTCTGGGGCCAACGTCCTGACTTTC
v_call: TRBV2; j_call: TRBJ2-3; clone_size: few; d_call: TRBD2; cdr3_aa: CARKGTSGRTDTQYF; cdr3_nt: TGTGCCAGAAAGGGGACTAGCGGGAGAACAGATACGCAGTATTTT
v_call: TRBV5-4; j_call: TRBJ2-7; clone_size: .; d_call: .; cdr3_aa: CASSSYSSYEQYF; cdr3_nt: TGTGCCAGCAGCTCCTACTCTTCCTACGAGCAGTACTTC
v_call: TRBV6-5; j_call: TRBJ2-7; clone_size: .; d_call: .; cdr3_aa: CASSYSWGREQYF; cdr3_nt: TGTGCCAGCAGTTACTCGTGGGGGAGGGAGCAGTACTTC
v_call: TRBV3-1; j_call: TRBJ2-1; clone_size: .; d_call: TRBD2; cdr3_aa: CASRQGLAGVHEQFF; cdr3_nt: TGTGCCAGCAGACAGGGACTAGCGGGAGTACATGAGCAGTTCTTC
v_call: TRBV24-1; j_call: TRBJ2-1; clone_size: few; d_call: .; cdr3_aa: CATSAGSYNEQFF; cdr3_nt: TGTGCCACCAGCGCTGGTTCCTACAATGAGCAGTTCTTC
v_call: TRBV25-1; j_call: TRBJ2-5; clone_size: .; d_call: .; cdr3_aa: CAMPGLALPLGNEQYF; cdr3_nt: TGTGCCATGCCAGGACTGGCACTCCCTTTGGGCAATGAGCAGTACTTC
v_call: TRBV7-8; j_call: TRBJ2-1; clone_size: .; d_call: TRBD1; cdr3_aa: CASSLWGQYNEQFF; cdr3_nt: TGTGCCAGCAGCCTGTGGGGACAGTACAATGAGCAGTTCTTC
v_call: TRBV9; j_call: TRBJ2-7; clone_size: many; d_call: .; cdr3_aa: CASSATNSHEQYF; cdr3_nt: TGTGCCAGCAGCGCCACTAACTCTCACGAGCAGTACTTC
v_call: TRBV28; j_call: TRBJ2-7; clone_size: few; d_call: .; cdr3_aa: CAGGSSYYEQYF; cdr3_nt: TGTGCCGGAGGGAGCTCCTACTACGAGCAGTACTTC
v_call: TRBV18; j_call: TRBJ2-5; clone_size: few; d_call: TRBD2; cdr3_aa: CASSPLPGLAGVGQYF; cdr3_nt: TGTGCCAGCTCACCCTTGCCCGGACTAGCGGGAGTGGGGCAGTACTTC
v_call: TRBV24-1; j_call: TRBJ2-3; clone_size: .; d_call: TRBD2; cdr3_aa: CATSAGGRDTQYF; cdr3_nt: TGTGCCACCAGTGCGGGCGGGAGAGATACGCAGTATTTT
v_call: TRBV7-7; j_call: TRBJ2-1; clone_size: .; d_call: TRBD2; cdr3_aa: CASSFREGPYNEQFF; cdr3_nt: TGTGCTAGCAGCTTTCGGGAGGGCCCCTACAATGAGCAGTTCTTC
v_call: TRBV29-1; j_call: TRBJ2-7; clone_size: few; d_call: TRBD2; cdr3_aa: CSVGTTYEQYF; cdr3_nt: TGCAGCGTCGGGACTACCTACGAGCAGTACTTC
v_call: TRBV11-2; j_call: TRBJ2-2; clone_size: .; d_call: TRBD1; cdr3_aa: CASSRTGTTNTGELFF; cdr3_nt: TGTGCCAGCAGCCGGACAGGGACCACGAACACCGGGGAGCTGTTTTTT
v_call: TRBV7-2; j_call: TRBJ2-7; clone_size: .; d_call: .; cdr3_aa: CASSAPTTNTYEQYF; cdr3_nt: TGTGCCAGCAGCGCCCCGACAACGAACACCTACGAGCAGTACTTC
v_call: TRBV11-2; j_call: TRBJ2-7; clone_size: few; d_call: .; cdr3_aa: CASSPISGRAKLNEQYF; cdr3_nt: TGTGCCAGCAGCCCGATATCGGGACGAGCGAAATTGAACGAGCAGTACTTC
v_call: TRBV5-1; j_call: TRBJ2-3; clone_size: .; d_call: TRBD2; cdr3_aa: CATQTGGTDTQYF; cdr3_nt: TGCGCCACCCAGACGGGGGGGACAGATACGCAGTATTTT
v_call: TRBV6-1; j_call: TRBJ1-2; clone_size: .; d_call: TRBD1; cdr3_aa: CASTRASRTGAPNYGYTF; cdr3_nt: TGTGCCAGCACTAGAGCGAGCAGGACAGGGGCCCCTAACTATGGCTACACCTTC
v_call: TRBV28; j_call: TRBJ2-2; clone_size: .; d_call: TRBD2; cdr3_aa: CASSITGTSGSGGELFF; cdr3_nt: TGTGCCAGCAGTATTACCGGGACTAGCGGGAGCGGCGGGGAGCTGTTTTTT
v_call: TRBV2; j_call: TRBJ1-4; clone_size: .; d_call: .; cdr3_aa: CASSDTGDEPNEKLFF; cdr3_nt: TGTGCCAGCAGCGATACCGGGGATGAACCTAATGAAAAACTGTTTTTT
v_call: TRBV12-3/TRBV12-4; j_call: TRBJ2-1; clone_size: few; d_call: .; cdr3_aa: CASSYGGYEQFF; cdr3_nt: TGTGCCAGCTCTTATGGGGGCTATGAGCAGTTCTTC
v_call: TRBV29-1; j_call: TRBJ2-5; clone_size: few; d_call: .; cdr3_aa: CSVRLDGERGTQYF; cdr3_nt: TGCAGCGTGCGTTTGGACGGCGAACGCGGGACCCAGTACTTC
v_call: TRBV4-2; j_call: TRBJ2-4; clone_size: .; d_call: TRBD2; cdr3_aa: CASSQGEGGEQYF; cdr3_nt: TGTGCCAGCAGCCAGGGGGAGGGAGGAGAGCAGTACTTC
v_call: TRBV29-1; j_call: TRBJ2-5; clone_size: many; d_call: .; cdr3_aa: CSVAGRARETQYF; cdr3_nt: TGCAGCGTTGCCGGCAGGGCCAGAGAGACCCAGTACTTC
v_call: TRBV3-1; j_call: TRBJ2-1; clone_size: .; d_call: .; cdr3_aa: CASSQGTAYNEQFF; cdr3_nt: TGTGCCAGCAGCCAAGGAACAGCTTACAATGAGCAGTTCTTC
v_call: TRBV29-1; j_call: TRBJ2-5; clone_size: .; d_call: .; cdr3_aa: CSVDRRNTETQYF; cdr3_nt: TGCAGCGTTGATCGGCGGAACACGGAGACCCAGTACTTC
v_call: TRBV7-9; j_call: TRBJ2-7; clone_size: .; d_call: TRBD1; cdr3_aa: CASSSAPGQGIQYF; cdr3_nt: TGTGCCAGCAGCTCCGCCCCGGGACAGGGGATTCAGTACTTC
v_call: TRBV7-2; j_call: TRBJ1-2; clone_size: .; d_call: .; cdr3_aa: CASSLSRTLFYGYTF; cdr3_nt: TGTGCCAGCAGCTTAAGCAGGACGCTTTTCTATGGCTACACCTTC
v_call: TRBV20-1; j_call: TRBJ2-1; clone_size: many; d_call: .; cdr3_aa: CSVFSVNEQFF; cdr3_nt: TGCAGTGTCTTTTCGGTCAATGAGCAGTTCTTC
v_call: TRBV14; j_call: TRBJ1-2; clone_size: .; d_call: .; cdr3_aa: CASSQEYRSYGYTF; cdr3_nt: TGTGCCAGCAGCCAAGAGTACCGGAGTTATGGCTACACCTTC
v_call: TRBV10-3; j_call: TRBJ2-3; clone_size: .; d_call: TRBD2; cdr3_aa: CAISESLAGGYAYF; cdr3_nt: TGTGCCATCAGTGAGTCCCTAGCGGGGGGATACGCGTATTTT
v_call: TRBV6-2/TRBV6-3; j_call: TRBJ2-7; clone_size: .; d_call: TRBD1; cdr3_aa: CASSDVGGTYEQYF; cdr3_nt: TGTGCCAGCAGTGATGTAGGGGGCACATACGAGCAGTACTTC
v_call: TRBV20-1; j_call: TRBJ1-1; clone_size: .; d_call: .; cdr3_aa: CSARRVKNTEAFF; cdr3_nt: TGCAGTGCTAGAAGGGTAAAAAACACTGAAGCTTTCTTT
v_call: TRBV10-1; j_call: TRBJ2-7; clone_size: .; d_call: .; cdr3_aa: CASSESLPQGNLYYEQYF; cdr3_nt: TGCGCCAGCAGTGAGTCCTTACCGCAGGGCAACCTTTACTACGAGCAGTACTTC
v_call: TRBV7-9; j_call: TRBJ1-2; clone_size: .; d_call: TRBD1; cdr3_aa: CASSTRTGSGGYTF; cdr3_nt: TGTGCCAGCAGCACCCGGACAGGGAGCGGTGGCTACACCTTC
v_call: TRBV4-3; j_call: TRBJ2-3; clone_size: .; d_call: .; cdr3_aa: CASSQESQGGAQYF; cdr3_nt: TGCGCCAGCAGCCAAGAGTCGCAGGGTGGAGCGCAGTATTTT
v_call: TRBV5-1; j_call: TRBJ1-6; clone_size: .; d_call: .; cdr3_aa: CASSRTAGGSRPLHF; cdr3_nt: TGCGCCAGCAGCCGCACCGCCGGCGGGTCAAGACCCCTCCACTTT
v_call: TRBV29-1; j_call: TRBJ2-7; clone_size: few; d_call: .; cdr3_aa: CSVEAGTSYEQYF; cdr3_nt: TGCAGCGTTGAAGCCGGGACATCCTACGAGCAGTACTTC
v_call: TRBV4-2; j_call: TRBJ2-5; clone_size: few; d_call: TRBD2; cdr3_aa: CASSQEPSGDKYF; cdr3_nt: TGTGCCAGCAGCCAAGAACCTAGCGGAGATAAGTACTTC
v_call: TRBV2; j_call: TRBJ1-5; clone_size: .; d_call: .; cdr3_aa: CAGSEEAGNQPQHF; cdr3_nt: TGTGCCGGCAGTGAAGAGGCAGGGAACCAGCCCCAGCATTTT
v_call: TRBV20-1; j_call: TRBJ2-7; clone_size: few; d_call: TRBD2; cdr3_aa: CSARDLAGPWDEQYF; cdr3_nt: TGCAGTGCTAGAGATCTAGCGGGGCCTTGGGACGAGCAGTACTTC
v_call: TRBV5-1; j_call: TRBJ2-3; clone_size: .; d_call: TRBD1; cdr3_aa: CASSRDRSTDTQYF; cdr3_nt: TGCGCCAGCTCCCGGGACAGGAGCACAGATACGCAGTATTTT
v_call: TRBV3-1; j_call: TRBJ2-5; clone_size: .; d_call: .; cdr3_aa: CASAPLRGVKTQYF; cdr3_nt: TGTGCCAGCGCTCCACTCAGGGGCGTTAAGACCCAGTACTTC
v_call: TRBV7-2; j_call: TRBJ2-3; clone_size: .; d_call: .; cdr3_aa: CASSPPGRRGRYAYF; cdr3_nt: TGTGCCAGCAGTCCCCCGGGGCGACGGGGCAGATACGCGTATTTT
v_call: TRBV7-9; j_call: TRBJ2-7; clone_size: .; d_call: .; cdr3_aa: CASSLVRGNIYEQYF; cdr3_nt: TGTGCCAGCAGCTTAGTGAGGGGCAATATCTACGAGCAGTACTTC